The sequence of this T cell receptor beta chain was determined in a study of T cells after posttransplantation cyclophosphamide. Overall study results and limits: Donor CD8+ memory clones often dominated recipient blood repertoires at later times. Recipient CMV seropositivity and CMV reactivation strongly tracked TRB clonality. TRB overlap between skin or GI tissue T cells and blood was limited.

The method was immunoSEQ multiplex PCR; TCRdb's version includes in-frame clones alone and lacks a portion of them. The data hold approximately 16,000 clones, with approximately 81% observed a single time. Controls had myeloablative marrow grafts with methotrexate and calcineurin inhibitor, sampled at 1 year. A note on this clone: Its target is unknown.

V lost 5 bases and J 7 bases, leaving 17 bases between the germline ends. Germline CDR1 and CDR2: SGHTA and FQGNSA. The CDR3 is 15 amino acids. The V gene is TRBV7-2, the J gene TRBJ1-4, with a possible D match to TRBD1 (6 bases). The sequence was obtained from a young adult male patient who received an allogeneic stem cell transplant from a related donor, was CMV-positive, and had no GVHD. Among the T cells, some may be from the graft donor. The sequencing used PBMCs, collected less than 400 days after allogeneic stem cell transplant with calcineurin inhibitor and methotrexate. Here the CDR3 reads CASSKPAGGGEKLFF. The CDR3 bases are TGTGCCAGCAGCAAGCCCGCGGGGGGCGGTGAAAAACTGTTTTTT.